This T cell receptor (beta chain) derives from a study of blood T cell repertoires in COVID-19. Study-wide background: The United States, Italy and Spain supplied acute and convalescent COVID-19 samples. The cDNA or gDNA used as material had been derived from T cells, B-cell-depleted T cells, or PBMCs.

The authors' processing: It was from reference gene primer amplification that nucleated cell counts were estimated. Sequencing used immunoSEQ multiplex PCR; TCRdb keeps in-frame clones, though not all of them. V, J and clone size derive from that table, while D and trimming were established from the DNA sequence. The profile shows about 98,000 clones, roughly 80% of them singletons. The CDR3 is made up of 14 amino acids. V was pared by 2 bases and J by 6 bases, with 13 bases between. The germline CDR1 and CDR2 sequences are SEHNR and FQNEAQ (reference sequence). The V gene is TRBV7-9, the J gene TRBJ1-2, with D possibly matching TRBD1 (5 bases). This clonotype originated in an elderly woman with acute or convalescent COVID-19. Sequenced material: peripheral blood. CDR3 DNA sequence: TGTGCCAGCAGCTTATTGGGGGGTTTTAATGGCTACACCTTC. Amino acids: CASSLLGGFNGYTF.